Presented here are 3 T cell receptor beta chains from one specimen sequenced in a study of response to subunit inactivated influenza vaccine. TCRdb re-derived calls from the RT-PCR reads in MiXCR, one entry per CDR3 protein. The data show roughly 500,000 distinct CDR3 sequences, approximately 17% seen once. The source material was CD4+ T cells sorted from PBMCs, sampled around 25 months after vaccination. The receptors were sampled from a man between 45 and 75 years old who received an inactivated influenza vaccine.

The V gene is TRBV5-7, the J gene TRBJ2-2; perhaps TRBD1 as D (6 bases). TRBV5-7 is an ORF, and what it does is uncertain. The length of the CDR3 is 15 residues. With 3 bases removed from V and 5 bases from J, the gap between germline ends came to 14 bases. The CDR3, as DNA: TGTGCCAGCAGCTCCTCACAGGGACGGACCGGGGAGCTGTTTTTT. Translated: CASSSSQGRTGELFF.

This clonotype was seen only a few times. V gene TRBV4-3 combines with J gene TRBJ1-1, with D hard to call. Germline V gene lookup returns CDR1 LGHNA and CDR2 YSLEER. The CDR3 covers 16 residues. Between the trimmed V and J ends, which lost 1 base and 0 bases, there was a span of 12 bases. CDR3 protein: CASSQVHGPLNTEAFF. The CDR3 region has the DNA TGCGCCAGCAGCCAAGTTCACGGACCCTTGAACACTGAAGCTTTCTTT.

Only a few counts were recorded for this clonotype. The CDR3 coding sequence is TGTGCCAGCGTTGGCGGAGGACTAGCGGAGTTCTTC. Protein sequence: CASVGGGLAEFF. The rearrangement links TRBV2 to TRBJ2-1; 10 bases are a match to TRBD2. The V and J ends lost 8 bases and 14 bases, in that order; junction bases with no gene match: 9. This CDR3 region has 12 residues. Germline V gives CDR1 SNHLY, CDR2 FYNNEI.